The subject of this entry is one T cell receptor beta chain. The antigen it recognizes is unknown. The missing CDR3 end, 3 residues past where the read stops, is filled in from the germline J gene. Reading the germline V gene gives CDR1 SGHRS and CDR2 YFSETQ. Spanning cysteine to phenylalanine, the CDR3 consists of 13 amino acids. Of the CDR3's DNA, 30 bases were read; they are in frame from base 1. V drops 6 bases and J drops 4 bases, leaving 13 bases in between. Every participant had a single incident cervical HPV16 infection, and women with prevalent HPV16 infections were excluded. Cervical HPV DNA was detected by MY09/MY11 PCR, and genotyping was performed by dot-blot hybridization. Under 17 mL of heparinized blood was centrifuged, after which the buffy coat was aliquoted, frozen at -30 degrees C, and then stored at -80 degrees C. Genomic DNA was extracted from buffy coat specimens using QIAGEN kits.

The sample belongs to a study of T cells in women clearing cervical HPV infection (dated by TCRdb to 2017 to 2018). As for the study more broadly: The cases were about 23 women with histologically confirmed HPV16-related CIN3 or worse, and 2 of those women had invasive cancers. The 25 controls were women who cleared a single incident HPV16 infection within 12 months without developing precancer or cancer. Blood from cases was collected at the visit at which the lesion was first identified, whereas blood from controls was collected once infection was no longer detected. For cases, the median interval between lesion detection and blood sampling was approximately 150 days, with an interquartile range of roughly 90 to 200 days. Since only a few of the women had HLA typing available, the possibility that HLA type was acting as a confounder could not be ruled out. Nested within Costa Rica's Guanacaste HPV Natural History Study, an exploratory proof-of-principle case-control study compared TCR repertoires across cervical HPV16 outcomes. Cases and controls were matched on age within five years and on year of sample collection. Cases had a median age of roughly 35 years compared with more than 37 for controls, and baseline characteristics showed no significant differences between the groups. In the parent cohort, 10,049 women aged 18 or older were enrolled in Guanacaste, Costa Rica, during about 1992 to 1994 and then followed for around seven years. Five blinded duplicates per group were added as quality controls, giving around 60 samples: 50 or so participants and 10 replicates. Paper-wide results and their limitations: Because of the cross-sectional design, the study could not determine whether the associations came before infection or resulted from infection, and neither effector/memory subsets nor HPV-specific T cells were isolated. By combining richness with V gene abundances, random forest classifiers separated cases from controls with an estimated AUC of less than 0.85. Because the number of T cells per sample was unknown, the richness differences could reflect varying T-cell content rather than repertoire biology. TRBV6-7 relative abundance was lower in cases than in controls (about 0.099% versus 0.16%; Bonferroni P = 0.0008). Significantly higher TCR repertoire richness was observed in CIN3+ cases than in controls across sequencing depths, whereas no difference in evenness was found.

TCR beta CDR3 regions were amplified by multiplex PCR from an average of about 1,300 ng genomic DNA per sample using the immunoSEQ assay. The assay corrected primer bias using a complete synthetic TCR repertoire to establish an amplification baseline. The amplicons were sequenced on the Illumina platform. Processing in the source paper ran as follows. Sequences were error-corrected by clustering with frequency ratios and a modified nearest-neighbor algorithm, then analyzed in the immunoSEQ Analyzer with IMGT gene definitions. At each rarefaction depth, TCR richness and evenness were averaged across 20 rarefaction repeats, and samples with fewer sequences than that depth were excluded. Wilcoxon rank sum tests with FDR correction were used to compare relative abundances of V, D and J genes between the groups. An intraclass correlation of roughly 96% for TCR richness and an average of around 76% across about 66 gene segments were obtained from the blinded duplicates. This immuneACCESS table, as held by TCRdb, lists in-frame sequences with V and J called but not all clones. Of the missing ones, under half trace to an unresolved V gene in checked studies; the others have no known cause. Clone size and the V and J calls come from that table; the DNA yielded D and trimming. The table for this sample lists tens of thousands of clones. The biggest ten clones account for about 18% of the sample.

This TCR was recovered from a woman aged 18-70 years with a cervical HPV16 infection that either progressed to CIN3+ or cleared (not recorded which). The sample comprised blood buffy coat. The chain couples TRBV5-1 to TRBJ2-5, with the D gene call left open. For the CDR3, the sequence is CASKKQSSETQYF. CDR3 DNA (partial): TGCGCCAGCAAAAAACAGTCCTCAGAGACC.